This is a list of T cell receptor beta chains from one sample in a study of control samples from healthy donors and cancer patients. Data came from immunoSEQ multiplex PCR; TCRdb stores just in-frame clones and leaves some out. The data contain 150,000 to 170,000 clones, approximately 94% of them singletons. The specimen was blood. Source of these receptors: a man aged 40-55 years in good health. CDR3s include the opening cysteine and the closing phenylalanine or tryptophan. Each record gives: CDR3 length, D gene, clone size, V gene, J gene, CDR3 DNA, CDR3 protein. A D gene is named only where the DNA matches it firmly. Only some rows state a clone size, as once, few, many or a class for expanded clones.

16	-	once	TRBV21-1	TRBJ2-7	TGTGCCAGCAGCGGTCGCCGACCCCGGACGGGCTACGAGCAGTACTTC	CASSGRRPRTGYEQYF
13	-	-	TRBV29-1	TRBJ1-2	TGCAGCGTTGAGAGCCAGGGAAAGGATGGCTACACCTTC	CSVESQGKDGYTF
14	-	-	TRBV11-2	TRBJ2-7	TGTGCCAGCAGCTTAGTACAGCATGCCTACGAGCAGTACTTC	CASSLVQHAYEQYF
13	-	few	TRBV3-1/TRBV3-2	TRBJ1-6	TGTGCCAGCCGAGGGGTCGATAATTCACCCCTCCACTTT	CASRGVDNSPLHF
15	-	-	TRBV28	TRBJ1-5	TGTGCCAGCAGCAAAGGGGGGGCGGGTGGTCAGCCCCAGCATTTT	CASSKGGAGGQPQHF
12	-	-	TRBV19	TRBJ2-5	TGTGCCAGTAGCCGTCAACAAGAGACCCAGTACTTC	CASSRQQETQYF
15	-	-	TRBV27	TRBJ1-2	TGTGCCAGCAGTTTCGGAGCAGGGGTTTCCTATGGCTACACCTTC	CASSFGAGVSYGYTF
13	-	-	TRBV28	TRBJ1-5	TGTGCCAGCAGTTGGGACAGCAATCAGCCCCAGCATTTT	CASSWDSNQPQHF
14	TRBD2	-	TRBV5-6	TRBJ2-2	TGTGCCAGCAGCGGGGACTATAACACCGGGGAGCTGTTTTTT	CASSGDYNTGELFF
17	-	-	TRBV25-1	TRBJ2-5	TGTGCCAGCAGTGAGGGGGGTCGGGGGAGGTATGCGGAGACCCAGTACTTC	CASSEGGRGRYAETQYF
13	-	-	TRBV28	TRBJ1-4	TGTGCCAGCAGTTTTGTAGTATGGGGAGACCTGTTTTTT	CASSFVVWGDLFF
13	TRBD1	-	TRBV6-5	TRBJ1-2	TGTGCCGAGGGGGGACAGGGGGCTTTTGGCTACACCTTC	CAEGGQGAFGYTF
13	-	-	TRBV19	TRBJ1-1	TGTGCCAGTAGTATGGGGGGGGCTACTGAAGCTTTCTTT	CASSMGGATEAFF
14	TRBD1	once	TRBV28	TRBJ1-2	TGTGCCACTCTAAACCGAGGGGGCGCGGGGGGCTACACCTTC	CATLNRGGAGGYTF
13	-	-	TRBV12-3/TRBV12-4	TRBJ1-2	TGTGCCAGCAGTCTGACAGGAGGTAATGGCTACACCTTC	CASSLTGGNGYTF
16	-	-	TRBV28	TRBJ1-6	TGTGCCAGCGGGGCGTGGACGGGACTCCTACCCTCACCCCTCCACTTT	CASGAWTGLLPSPLHF
16	-	-	TRBV5-4	TRBJ2-1	TGTGCCAGCAGCGCAGGGGTCCTGAGCTCCTACAATGAGCAGTTCTTC	CASSAGVLSSYNEQFF
17	-	-	TRBV6-1	TRBJ1-5	TGTGCCAGCAGTGAGTCCAGGTGGGCAGTCTTAAATCAGCCCCAGCATTTT	CASSESRWAVLNQPQHF
14	-	-	TRBV19	TRBJ2-2	TGTGCCAGTAGTATCAGGGTAACGGGCGGGGAGCTGTTTTTT	CASSIRVTGGELFF
14	TRBD1	-	TRBV4-1	TRBJ1-1	TGCGCCAGCAGCACGGACAGGGGAATCACTGAAGCTTTCTTT	CASSTDRGITEAFF
15	-	-	TRBV19	TRBJ1-1	TGTGCCAGTAGTATGGGGCACAGGAGGGACACTGAAGCTTTCTTT	CASSMGHRRDTEAFF
16	-	-	TRBV25-1	TRBJ1-2	TGTGCCAGCAGTGAATGGGGCAGCGAATTTAACTATGGCTACACCTTC	CASSEWGSEFNYGYTF
13	-	few	TRBV5-1	TRBJ1-1	TGCGCCAGCAGCAGGGACGGGAACACTGAAGCTTTCTTT	CASSRDGNTEAFF
13	-	-	TRBV21-1	TRBJ1-4	TGTGCCAGCAGCAACCGGGACGGAGAAAAACTGTTTTTT	CASSNRDGEKLFF
14	-	-	TRBV28	TRBJ2-5	TGTGCCAGCAGTTTATCCGGGAGAGGAGAGACCCAGTACTTC	CASSLSGRGETQYF
16	-	-	TRBV7-2	TRBJ2-7	TGTGCCAGCAGCCCCCGAGGCAGGCAGTTTTCCTACGAGCAGTACTTC	CASSPRGRQFSYEQYF
16	-	-	TRBV3-1/TRBV3-2	TRBJ2-3	TGTGCCAGCAGCCTAGCCGGGGAAGGGATCACAGATACGCAGTATTTT	CASSLAGEGITDTQYF
14	TRBD1	-	TRBV7-8	TRBJ2-7	TGTGCCAGCAGCTTATACGGGACAGACTACGAGCAGTACTTC	CASSLYGTDYEQYF
14	-	-	TRBV7-2	TRBJ2-7	TGTGCCAGCAGCTTAGGCGCCAGGGCCTACGAGCAGTACTTC	CASSLGARAYEQYF
15	-	-	TRBV6-4	TRBJ2-3	TGTGCCAGCAGTGACGGGGGGAGTTCCACAGATACGCAGTATTTT	CASSDGGSSTDTQYF
15	TRBD2	-	TRBV9	TRBJ2-1	TGTGCCAGCAGCGCAACTAGCGGGGGGGCAGGTGAGCAGTTCTTC	CASSATSGGAGEQFF
16	TRBD2	-	TRBV7-9	TRBJ2-1	TGTGCCAGCAGCCGCGGGACTAGCGGGGGGGCCAATGAGCAGTTCTTC	CASSRGTSGGANEQFF